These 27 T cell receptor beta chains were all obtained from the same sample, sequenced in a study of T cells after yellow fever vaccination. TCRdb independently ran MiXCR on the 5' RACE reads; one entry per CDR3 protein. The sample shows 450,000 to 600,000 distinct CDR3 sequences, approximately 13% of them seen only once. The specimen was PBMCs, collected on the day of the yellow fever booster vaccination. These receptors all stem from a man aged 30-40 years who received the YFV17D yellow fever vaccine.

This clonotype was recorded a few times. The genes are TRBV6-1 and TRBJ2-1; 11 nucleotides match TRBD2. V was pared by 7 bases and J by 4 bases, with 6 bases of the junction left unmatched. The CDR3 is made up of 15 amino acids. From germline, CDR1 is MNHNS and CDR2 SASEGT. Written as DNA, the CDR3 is TGTGCCAGCAACGAACTAGCGGGAGCTTACAATGAGCAGTTCTTC. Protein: CASNELAGAYNEQFF.

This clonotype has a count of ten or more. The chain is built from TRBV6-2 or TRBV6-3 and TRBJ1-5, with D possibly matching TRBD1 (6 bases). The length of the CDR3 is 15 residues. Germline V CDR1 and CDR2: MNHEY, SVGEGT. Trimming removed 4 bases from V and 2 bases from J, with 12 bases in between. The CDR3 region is CASSSTGQRNQPQHF. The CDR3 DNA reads TGTGCCAGCAGTTCGACGGGACAACGCAATCAGCCCCAGCATTTT.

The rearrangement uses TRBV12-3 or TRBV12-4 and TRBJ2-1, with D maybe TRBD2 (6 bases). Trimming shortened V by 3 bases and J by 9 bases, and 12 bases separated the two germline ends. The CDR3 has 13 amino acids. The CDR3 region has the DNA TGTGCCAGCAGTTTCTTCGTGGGAGGTGAGCAGTTCTTC. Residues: CASSFFVGGEQFF.

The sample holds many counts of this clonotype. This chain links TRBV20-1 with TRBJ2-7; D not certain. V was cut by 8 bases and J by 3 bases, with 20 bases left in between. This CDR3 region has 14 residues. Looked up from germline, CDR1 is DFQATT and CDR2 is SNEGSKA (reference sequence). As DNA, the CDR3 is TGCAGTCCCTCCTCAGTGCTGGATAACTACGAGCAGTACTTC. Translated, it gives CSPSSVLDNYEQYF.

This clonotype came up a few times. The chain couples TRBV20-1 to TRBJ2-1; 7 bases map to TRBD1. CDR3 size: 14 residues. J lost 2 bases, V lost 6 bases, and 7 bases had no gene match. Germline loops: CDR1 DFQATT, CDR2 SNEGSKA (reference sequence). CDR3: CSAAGQAAYNEQFF. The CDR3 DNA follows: TGCAGTGCAGCAGGACAGGCGGCCTACAATGAGCAGTTCTTC.

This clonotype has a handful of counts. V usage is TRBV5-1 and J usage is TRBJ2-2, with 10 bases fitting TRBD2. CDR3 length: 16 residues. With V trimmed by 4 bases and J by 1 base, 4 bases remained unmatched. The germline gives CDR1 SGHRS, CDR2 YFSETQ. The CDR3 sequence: CASSQLAGLNTGELFF. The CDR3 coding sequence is TGCGCCAGCAGCCAACTAGCGGGGCTGAACACCGGGGAGCTGTTTTTT.

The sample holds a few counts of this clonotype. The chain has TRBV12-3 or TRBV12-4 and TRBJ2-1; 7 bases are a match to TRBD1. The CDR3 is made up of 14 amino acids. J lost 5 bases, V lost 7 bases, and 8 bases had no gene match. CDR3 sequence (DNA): TGTGCCAGCACGACGACAGGGCCCCACAATGAGCAGTTCTTC. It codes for CASTTTGPHNEQFF.

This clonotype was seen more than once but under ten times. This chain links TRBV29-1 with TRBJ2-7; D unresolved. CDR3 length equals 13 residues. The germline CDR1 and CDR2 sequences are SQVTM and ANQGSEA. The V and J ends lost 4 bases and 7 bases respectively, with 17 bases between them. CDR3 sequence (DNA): TGCAGCGTTGGTCCCGGACGCACCGGGGAGCAGTACTTC. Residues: CSVGPGRTGEQYF.

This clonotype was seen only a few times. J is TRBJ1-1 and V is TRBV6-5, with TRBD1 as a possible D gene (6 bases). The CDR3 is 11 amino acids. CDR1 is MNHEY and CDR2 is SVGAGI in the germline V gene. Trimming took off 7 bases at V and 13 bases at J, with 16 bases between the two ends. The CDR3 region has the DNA TGTGCCAGCACCTCGGGCGGGGGCATTTTCTTT. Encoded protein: CASTSGGGIFF.

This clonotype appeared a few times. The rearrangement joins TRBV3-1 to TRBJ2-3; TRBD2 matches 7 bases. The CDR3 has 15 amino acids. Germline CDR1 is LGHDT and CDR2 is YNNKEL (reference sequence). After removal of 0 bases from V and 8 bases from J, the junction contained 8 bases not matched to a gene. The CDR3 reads CASSQDLAGARTQYF. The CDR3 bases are TGTGCCAGCAGCCAAGATTTGGCGGGAGCGCGTACGCAGTATTTT.

The CDR3 DNA is TGTGCCAGCAGTTTAATTGGTCGGTCGGTATACAATGAGCAGTTCTTC. Translating it yields CASSLIGRSVYNEQFF. This chain links TRBV27 with TRBJ2-1; D is unresolved. The CDR3 totals 16 residues. Looked up from germline, CDR1 is MNHEY and CDR2 is SMNVEV (reference sequence). V dropped 2 bases and J dropped 4 bases, with 15 bases sitting between them.

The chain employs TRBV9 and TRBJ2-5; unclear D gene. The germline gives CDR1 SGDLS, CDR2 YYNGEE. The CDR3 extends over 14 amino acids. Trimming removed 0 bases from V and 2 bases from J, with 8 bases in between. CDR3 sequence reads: CASSVGNAQETQYF. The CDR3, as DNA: TGTGCCAGCAGCGTAGGGAATGCACAAGAGACCCAGTACTTC.

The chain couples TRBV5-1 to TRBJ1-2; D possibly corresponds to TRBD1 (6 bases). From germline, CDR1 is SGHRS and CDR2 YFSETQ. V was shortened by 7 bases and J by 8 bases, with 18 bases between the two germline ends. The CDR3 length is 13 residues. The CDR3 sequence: CASGTGSPGGYTF. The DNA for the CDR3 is TGCGCCAGCGGTACAGGGTCCCCTGGGGGCTACACCTTC.

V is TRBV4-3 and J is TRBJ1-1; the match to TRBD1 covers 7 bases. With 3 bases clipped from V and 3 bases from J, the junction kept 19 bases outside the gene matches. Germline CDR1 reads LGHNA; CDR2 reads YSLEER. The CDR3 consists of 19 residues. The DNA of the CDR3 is TGCGCCAGCAGCCAGGCAGGGGGTTGGGGGACTAACCACTACACTGAAGCTTTCTTT. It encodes CASSQAGGWGTNHYTEAFF.

The CDR3 sequence is CASSYAMGYAYEQYF. In nucleotides, the CDR3 is TGTGCCAGCAGTTACGCGATGGGTTACGCCTACGAGCAGTACTTC. The chain carries TRBV6-5 and TRBJ2-7; D gene ambiguous. Germline V gene sequence: CDR1 MNHEY, CDR2 SVGAGI. The CDR3 runs 15 residues. The ends were cut back, 2 bases at V and 2 bases at J, with 13 bases in the middle.

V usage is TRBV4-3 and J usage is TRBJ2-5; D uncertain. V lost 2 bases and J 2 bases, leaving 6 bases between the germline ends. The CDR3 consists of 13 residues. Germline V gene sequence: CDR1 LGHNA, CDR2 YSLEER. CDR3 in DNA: TGCGCCAGCAGCCAACCGGGTCAAGAGACCCAGTACTTC. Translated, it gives CASSQPGQETQYF.

CDR3: CASSLVWNTEAFF. CDR3 nucleotides: TGCGCCAGCAGCTTGGTCTGGAACACTGAAGCTTTCTTT. The V and J genes are TRBV5-1 and TRBJ1-1; D is unresolved. The V end was cut by 0 bases, the J end by 1 base, with 4 bases between. CDR1 is SGHRS and CDR2 is YFSETQ in the germline V gene. The CDR3 contains 13 residues.

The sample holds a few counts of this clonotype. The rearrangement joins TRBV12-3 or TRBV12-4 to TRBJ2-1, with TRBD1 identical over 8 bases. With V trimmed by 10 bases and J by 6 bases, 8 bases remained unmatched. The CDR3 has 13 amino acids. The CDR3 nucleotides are TGTGCCATCAAGGACAGGGTGGTCAATGAGCAGTTCTTC. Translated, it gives CAIKDRVVNEQFF.

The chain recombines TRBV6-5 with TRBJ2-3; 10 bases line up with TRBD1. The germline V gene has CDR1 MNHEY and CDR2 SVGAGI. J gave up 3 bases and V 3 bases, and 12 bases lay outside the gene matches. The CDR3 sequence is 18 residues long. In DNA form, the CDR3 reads TGTGCCAGCAGTTATACACCGGGACAGGGGACCTTAACAGATACGCAGTATTTT. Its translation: CASSYTPGQGTLTDTQYF.

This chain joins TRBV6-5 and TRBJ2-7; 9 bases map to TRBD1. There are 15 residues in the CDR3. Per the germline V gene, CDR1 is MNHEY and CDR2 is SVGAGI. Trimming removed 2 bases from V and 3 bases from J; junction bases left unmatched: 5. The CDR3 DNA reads TGTGCCAGCAGTTACGCCGGGACAGGGATCTACGAGCAGTACTTC. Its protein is CASSYAGTGIYEQYF.

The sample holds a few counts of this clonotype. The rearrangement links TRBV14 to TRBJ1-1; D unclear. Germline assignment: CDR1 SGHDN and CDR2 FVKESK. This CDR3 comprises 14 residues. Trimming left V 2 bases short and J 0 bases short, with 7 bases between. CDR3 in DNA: TGTGCCAGCAGCCAACACGCTTTGAACACTGAAGCTTTCTTT. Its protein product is CASSQHALNTEAFF.

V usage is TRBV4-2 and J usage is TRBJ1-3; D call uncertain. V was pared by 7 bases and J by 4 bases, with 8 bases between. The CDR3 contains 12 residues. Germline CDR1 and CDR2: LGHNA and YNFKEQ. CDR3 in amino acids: CASTSGGNTIYF. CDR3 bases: TGTGCCAGCACGAGTGGAGGAAACACCATATATTTT.

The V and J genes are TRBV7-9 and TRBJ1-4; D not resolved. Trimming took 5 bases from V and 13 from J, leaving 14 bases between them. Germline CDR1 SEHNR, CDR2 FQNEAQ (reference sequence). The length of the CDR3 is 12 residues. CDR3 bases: TGTGCCAGCAGCCCCCAGGATGCCGGACTGTTTTTT. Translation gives CASSPQDAGLFF.

Written as DNA, the CDR3 is TGTGCCAGCAGAAGTGGCGGGAGAAGCACAGATACGCAGTATTTT. Its protein product is CASRSGGRSTDTQYF. This rearrangement joins TRBV7-2 to TRBJ2-3; TRBD2 agrees at 7 bases. Germline values: CDR1 SGHTA, CDR2 FQGNSA. Germline trimming cut 6 bases from V and 0 bases from J; bases unmatched to any gene: 6. The CDR3 sequence is 15 residues long.

CDR3 DNA sequence: TGCAGTGCTAGAAAGGGGGCGGGAGGCTATGGCTACACCTTC. Translating gives CSARKGAGGYGYTF. V is TRBV20-1 and J is TRBJ1-2, with TRBD1 matching over 7 bases. Germline V gives CDR1 DFQATT, CDR2 SNEGSKA (reference sequence). The length of the CDR3 is 14 residues. The junction had 7 bases not matched to a gene; V was cut back by 2 bases and J by 4 bases.

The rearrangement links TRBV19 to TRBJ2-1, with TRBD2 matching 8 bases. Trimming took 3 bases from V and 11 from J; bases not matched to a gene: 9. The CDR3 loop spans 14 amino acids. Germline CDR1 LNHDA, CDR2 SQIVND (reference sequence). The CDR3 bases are TGTGCCAGTAGTATTCCCGGCGGGGGGTGGAAGCAGTTCTTC. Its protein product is CASSIPGGGWKQFF.

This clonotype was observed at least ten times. The CDR3 nucleotides are TGTGCCTCGACGGGACAAGAGTACAATGAGCAGTTCTTC. Its protein is CASTGQEYNEQFF. This chain uses TRBV18 with TRBJ2-1, with TRBD1 as a possible D gene (6 bases). V lost 11 bases, J lost 4 bases, and 15 bases lay in between. The CDR3 sequence is 13 residues long. Germline V CDR1 and CDR2: KGHSH, LQKENI.